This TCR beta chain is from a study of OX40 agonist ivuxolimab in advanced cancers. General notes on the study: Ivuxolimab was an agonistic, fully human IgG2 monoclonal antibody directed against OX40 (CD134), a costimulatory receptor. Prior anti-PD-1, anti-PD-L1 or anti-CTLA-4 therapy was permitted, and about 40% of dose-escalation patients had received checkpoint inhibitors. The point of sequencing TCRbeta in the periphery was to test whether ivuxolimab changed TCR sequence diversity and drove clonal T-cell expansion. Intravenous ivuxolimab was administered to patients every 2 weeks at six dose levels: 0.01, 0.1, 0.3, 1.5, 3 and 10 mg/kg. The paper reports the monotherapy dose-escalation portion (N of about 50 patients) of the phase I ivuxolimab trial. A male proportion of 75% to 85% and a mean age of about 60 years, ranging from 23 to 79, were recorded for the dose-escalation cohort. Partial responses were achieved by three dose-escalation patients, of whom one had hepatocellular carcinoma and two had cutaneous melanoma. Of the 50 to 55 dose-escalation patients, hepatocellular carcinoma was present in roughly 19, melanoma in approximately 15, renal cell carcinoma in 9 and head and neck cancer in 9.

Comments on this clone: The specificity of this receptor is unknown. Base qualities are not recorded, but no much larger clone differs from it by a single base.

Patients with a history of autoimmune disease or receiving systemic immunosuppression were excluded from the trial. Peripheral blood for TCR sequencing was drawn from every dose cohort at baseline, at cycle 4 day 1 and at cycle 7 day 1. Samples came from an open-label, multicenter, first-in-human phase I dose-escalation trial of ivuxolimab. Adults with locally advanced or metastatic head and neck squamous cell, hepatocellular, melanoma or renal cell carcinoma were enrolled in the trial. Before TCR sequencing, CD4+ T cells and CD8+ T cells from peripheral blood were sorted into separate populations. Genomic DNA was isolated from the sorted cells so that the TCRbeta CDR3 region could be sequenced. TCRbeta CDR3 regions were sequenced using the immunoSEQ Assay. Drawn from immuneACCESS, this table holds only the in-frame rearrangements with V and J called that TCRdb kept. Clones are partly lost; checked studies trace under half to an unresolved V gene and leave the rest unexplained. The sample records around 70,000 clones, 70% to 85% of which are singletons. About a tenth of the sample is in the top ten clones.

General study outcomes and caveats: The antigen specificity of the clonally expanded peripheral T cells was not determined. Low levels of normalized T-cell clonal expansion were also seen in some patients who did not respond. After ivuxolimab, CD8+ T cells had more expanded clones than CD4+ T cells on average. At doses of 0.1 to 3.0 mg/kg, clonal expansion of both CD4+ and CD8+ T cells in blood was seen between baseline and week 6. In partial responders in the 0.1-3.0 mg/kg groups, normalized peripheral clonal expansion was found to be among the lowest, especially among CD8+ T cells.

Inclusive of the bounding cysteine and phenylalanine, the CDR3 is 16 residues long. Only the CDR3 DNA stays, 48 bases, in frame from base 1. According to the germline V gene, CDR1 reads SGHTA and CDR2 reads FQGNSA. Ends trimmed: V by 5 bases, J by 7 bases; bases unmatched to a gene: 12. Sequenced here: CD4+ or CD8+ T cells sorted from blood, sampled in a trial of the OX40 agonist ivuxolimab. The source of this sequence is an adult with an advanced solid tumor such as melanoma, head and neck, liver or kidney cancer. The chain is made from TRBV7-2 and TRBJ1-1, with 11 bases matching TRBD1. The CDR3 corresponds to CASSLIGDRGDDEAFF. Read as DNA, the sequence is TGTGCCAGCAGCCTAATAGGGGACAGGGGGGATGATGAAGCTTTCTTT.